A selection of T cell receptor beta chains follows, all from one sample in a study of low-dose radiotherapy and immunotherapy resistance in tumors. Via MiXCR, TCRdb re-called the reads, giving one row per CDR3 protein. The sample carries tens of thousands of distinct CDR3 sequences, approximately 25% recorded once. The material sequenced was PBMCs, taken before treatment. These receptor sequences come from a male donor with prostate cancer. Both conserved end residues are part of each CDR3. D genes are given only for firm matches.

cdr3_length | d_call | j_call | v_call | cdr3_aa
16 | TRBD2 | TRBJ2-2 | TRBV12-3/TRBV12-4 | CASSWSKGGHTGELFF
15 | . | TRBJ2-7 | TRBV24-1 | CATSEGEPGIYEQYF
14 | TRBD1 | TRBJ2-4 | TRBV19 | CASGDRAAKNIQYF
14 | . | TRBJ1-5 | TRBV6-1 | CASSRQVGNQPQHF
15 | TRBD1 | TRBJ2-7 | TRBV28 | CASSPDGTGVYEQYF
15 | . | TRBJ2-7 | TRBV6-2/TRBV6-3 | CASSYSGSLTYEQYF
13 | . | TRBJ2-5 | TRBV4-1 | CASSLGLPETQYF
15 | . | TRBJ2-2 | TRBV12-3/TRBV12-4 | CASRPAGSLAGELFF
16 | . | TRBJ2-5 | TRBV6-5 | CASSYSALWGEETQYF
15 | . | TRBJ2-1 | TRBV5-1 | CASSSEDGVYNEQFF
13 | . | TRBJ2-7 | TRBV5-4 | CASSPSGVDEQYF
15 | . | TRBJ1-1 | TRBV6-1 | CASRAGPTKDTEAFF
14 | TRBD1 | TRBJ1-2 | TRBV19 | CASSTQQGWNGYTF
13 | . | TRBJ2-4 | TRBV10-3 | CAISDVPKNIQYF
14 | . | TRBJ1-6 | TRBV6-2/TRBV6-3 | CASSEDQLASPLHF
15 | TRBD2 | TRBJ2-1 | TRBV5-1 | CASSTAGGMYNEQFF
17 | . | TRBJ2-1 | TRBV5-1 | CASSLVKPAALGNEQFF
14 | . | TRBJ2-6 | TRBV5-1 | CASEPRSGANVLTF
14 | . | TRBJ1-1 | TRBV6-2/TRBV6-3 | CASYKEYGATEAFF
15 | TRBD2 | TRBJ2-7 | TRBV28 | CASRLAGGTSYEQYF
15 | . | TRBJ1-1 | TRBV12-3/TRBV12-4 | CASRPLAGVGTEAFF
17 | . | TRBJ2-1 | TRBV7-9 | CASGFSSGALSYNEQFF
13 | . | TRBJ2-7 | TRBV27 | CASSFDLSYEQYF
14 | . | TRBJ1-3 | TRBV29-1 | CSVEAGSGGNTIYF
15 | TRBD1 | TRBJ1-2 | TRBV6-2/TRBV6-3 | CASRPTQGANYGYTF
19 | TRBD2 | TRBJ2-5 | TRBV7-2 | CASIGFTRWGSGGAGTQYF
15 | TRBD1 | TRBJ2-3 | TRBV25-1 | CASSLGQGEVDTQYF
13 | . | TRBJ2-1 | TRBV7-3 | CASSTVDYNEQFF
14 | . | TRBJ2-4 | TRBV7-9 | CASSLYAGKNIQYF
13 | . | TRBJ2-3 | TRBV28 | CASSSGRGDTQYF
16 | TRBD1 | TRBJ2-5 | TRBV10-3 | CAINRQGEWYQETQYF
17 | TRBD2 | TRBJ2-1 | TRBV3-1 | CASSQDSTSGTYNEQFF
11 | . | TRBJ2-1 | TRBV18 | CASSDYNEQFF
14 | TRBD1 | TRBJ1-5 | TRBV28 | CANRGTGPNQPQHF
15 | TRBD1 | TRBJ2-7 | TRBV28 | CAIFPAGQGLYEQYF
17 | TRBD1 | TRBJ1-5 | TRBV2 | CASSTFGQGEGHQPQHF
17 | TRBD1 | TRBJ1-1 | TRBV28 | CASSPGQGQTLWAEAFF
15 | . | TRBJ2-5 | TRBV5-6 | CASSLASGFQETQYF
14 | . | TRBJ1-6 | TRBV3-1 | CASSLGQMNSPLHF
20 | TRBD1 | TRBJ2-6 | TRBV27 | CASSLGRTGRILAGANVLTF
15 | . | TRBJ2-1 | TRBV9 | CASSPTGSSYNEQFF
16 | . | TRBJ1-1 | TRBV4-1 | CASSQDGQGPNTEAFF
14 | . | TRBJ1-2 | TRBV19 | CASINRDSGYGYTF
14 | . | TRBJ2-7 | TRBV2 | CASSEPLAGNEQYF
12 | . | TRBJ1-2 | TRBV29-1 | CSVETQGRGYTF
13 | . | TRBJ2-7 | TRBV5-1 | CASSLAGVSTQYF
15 | . | TRBJ2-5 | TRBV28 | CASSLARPQRETQYF
15 | . | TRBJ2-7 | TRBV11-2 | CASRDLRRGSYEQYF
13 | . | TRBJ1-1 | TRBV19 | CASSLALNTEAFF
15 | TRBD1 | TRBJ1-6 | TRBV12-3/TRBV12-4 | CASSSGTGGNSPLHF
19 | . | TRBJ2-7 | TRBV5-4 | CASSFGRDQPGLYPREQYF
14 | TRBD2 | TRBJ2-1 | TRBV5-5 | CASSGGSMLNEQFF
15 | . | TRBJ1-5 | TRBV7-9 | CASSFQGTPNQPQHF